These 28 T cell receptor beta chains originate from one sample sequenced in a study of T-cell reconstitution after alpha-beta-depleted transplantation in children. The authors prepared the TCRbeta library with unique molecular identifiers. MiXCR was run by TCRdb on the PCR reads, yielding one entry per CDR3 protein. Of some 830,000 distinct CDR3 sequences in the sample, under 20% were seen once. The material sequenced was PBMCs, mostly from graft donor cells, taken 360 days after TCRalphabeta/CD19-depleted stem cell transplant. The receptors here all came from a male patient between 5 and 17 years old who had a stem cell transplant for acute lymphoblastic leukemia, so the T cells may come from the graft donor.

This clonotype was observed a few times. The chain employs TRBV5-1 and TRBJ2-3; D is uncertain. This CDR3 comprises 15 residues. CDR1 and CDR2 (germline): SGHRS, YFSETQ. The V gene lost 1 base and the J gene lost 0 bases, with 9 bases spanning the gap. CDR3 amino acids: CASSLMPTSTDTQYF. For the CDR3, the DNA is TGCGCCAGCAGCTTGATGCCTACCAGCACAGATACGCAGTATTTT.

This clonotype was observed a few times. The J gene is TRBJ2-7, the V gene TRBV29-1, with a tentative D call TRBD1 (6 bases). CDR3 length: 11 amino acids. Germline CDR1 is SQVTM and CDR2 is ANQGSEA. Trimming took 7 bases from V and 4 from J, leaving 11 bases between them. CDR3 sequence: CSAGQKYEQYF. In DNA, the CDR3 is TGCAGCGCCGGACAGAAGTACGAGCAGTACTTC.

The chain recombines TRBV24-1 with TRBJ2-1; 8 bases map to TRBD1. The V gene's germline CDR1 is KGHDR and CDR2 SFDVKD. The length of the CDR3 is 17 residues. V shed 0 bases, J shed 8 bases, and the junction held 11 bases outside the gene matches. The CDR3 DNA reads TGTGCCACCAGTGATTTGGGGCAGGGGGCGAGACTGGATGAGCAGTTCTTC. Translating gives CATSDLGQGARLDEQFF.

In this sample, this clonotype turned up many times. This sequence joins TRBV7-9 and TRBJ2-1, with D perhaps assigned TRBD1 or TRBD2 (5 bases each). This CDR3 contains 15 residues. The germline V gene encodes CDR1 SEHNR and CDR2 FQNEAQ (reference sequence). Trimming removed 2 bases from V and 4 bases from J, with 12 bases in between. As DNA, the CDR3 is TGTGCCAGCAGCTTATTCACGGGGCCTTACAATGAGCAGTTCTTC. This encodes CASSLFTGPYNEQFF.

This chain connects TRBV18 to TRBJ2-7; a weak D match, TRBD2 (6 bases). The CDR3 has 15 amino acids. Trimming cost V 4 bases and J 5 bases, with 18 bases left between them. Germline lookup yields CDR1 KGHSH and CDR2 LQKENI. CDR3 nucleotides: TGTGCCAGCTCACGGGGGGAGCGGCTCCCTGACGAGCAGTACTTC. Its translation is CASSRGERLPDEQYF.

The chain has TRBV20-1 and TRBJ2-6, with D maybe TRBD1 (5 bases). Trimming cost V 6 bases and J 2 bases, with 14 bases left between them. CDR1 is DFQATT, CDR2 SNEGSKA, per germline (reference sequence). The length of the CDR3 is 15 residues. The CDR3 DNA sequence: TGCAGTGCCTACTGGGGCTGGACTGGGGCCAACGTCCTGACTTTC. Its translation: CSAYWGWTGANVLTF.

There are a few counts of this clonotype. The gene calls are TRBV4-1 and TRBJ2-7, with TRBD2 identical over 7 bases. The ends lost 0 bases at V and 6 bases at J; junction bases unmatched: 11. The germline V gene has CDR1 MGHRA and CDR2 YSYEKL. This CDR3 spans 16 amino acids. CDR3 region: CASSQEQTSGVREQYF. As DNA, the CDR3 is TGCGCCAGCAGCCAAGAACAGACCAGCGGGGTACGCGAGCAGTACTTC.

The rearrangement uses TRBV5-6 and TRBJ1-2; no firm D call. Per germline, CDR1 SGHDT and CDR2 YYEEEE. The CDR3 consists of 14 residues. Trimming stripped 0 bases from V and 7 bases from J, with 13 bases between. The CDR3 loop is CASSLGHLEFGYTF. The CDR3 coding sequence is TGTGCCAGCAGCTTGGGCCATCTAGAGTTTGGCTACACCTTC. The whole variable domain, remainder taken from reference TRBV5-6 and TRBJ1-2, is DAGVTQSPTHLIKTRGQQVTLRCSPKSGHDTVSWYQQALGQGPQFIFQYYEEEERQRGNFPDRFSGHQFPNYSSELNVNALLLGDSALYLCASSLGHLEFGYTFGSGTRLTVV.

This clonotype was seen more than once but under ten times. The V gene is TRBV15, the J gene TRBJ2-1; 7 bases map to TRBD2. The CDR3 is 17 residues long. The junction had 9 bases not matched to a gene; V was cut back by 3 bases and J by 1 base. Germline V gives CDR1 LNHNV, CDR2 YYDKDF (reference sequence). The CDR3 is CATSSSMGGRSYNEQFF. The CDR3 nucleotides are TGTGCCACCAGCAGTAGTATGGGCGGGAGATCCTACAATGAGCAGTTCTTC.

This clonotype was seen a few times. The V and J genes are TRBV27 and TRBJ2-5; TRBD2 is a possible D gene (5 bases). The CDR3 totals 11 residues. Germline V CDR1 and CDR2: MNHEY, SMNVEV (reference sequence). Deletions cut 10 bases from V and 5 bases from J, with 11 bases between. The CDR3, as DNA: TGTGCCACCCGGCGGGCGGAGACCCAGTACTTC. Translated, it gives CATRRAETQYF.

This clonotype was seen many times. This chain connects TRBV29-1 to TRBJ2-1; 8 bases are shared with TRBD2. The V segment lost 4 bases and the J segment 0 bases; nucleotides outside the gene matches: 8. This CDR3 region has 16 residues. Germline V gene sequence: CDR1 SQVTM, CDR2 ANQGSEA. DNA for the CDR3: TGCAGCGTTGGGACTAGCTTGGGAAGCTCCTACAATGAGCAGTTCTTC. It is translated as CSVGTSLGSSYNEQFF.

CDR3 DNA sequence: TGTGCTAGTGGTTCGCTTCCGGGGACCCAGTACTTC. Its translation: CASGSLPGTQYF. The chain carries TRBV12-5 and TRBJ2-5; D is uncertain. Deletions cut 4 bases from V and 7 bases from J, with 10 bases between. The CDR3 totals 12 residues. Per the germline V gene, CDR1 is LGHNT and CDR2 is FRNRAP. Together with reference TRBV12-5 and TRBJ2-5, the CDR3 gives the full variable domain: DARVTQTPRHKVTEMGQEVTMRCQPILGHNTVFWYRQTMMQGLELLAYFRNRAPLDDSGMPKDRFSAEMPDATLATLKIQPSEPRDSAVYFCASGSLPGTQYFGPGTRLLVL.

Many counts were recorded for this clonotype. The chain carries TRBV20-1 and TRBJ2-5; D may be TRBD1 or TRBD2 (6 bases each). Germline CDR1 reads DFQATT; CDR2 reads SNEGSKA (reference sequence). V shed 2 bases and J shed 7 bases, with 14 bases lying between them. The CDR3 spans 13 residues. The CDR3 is CSARMGGGGTQYF. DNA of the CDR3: TGCAGTGCTAGAATGGGGGGCGGCGGGACCCAGTACTTC.

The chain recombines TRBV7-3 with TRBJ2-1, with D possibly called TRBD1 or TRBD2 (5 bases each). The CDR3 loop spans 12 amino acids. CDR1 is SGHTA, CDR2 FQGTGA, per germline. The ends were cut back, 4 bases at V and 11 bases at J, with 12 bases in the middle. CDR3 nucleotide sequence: TGTGCCAGCAGCTCCCGGGACGGCAAGCAGTTCTTC. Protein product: CASSSRDGKQFF.

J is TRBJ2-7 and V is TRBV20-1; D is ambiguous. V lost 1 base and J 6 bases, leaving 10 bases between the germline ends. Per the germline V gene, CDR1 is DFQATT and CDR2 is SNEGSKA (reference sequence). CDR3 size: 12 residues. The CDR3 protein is CSARGPRREQYF. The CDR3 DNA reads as TGCAGTGCTAGAGGGCCGCGGCGCGAGCAGTACTTC.

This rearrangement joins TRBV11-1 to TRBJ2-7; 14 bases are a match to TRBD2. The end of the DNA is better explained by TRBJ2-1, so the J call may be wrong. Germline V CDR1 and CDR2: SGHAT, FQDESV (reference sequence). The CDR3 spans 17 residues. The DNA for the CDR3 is TGTGCCAGCAGCTTAGCCGACGGGACTAGCGGGAGCTACGAGCAGTTCTTC. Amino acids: CASSLADGTSGSYEQFF.

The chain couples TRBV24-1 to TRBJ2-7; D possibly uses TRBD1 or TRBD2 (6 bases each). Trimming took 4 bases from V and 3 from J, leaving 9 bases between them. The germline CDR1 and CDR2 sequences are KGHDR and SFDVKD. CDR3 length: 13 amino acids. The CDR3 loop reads CATSEGGLYEQYF. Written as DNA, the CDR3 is TGTGCCACCAGTGAGGGGGGCCTCTACGAGCAGTACTTC.

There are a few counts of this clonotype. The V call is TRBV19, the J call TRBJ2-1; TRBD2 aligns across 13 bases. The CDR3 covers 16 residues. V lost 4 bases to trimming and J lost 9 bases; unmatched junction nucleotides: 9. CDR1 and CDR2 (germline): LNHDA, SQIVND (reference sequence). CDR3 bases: TGTGCCAGTAGTACACGGACTAGCGGGAGAACCATTGAGCAGTTCTTC. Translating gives CASSTRTSGRTIEQFF.

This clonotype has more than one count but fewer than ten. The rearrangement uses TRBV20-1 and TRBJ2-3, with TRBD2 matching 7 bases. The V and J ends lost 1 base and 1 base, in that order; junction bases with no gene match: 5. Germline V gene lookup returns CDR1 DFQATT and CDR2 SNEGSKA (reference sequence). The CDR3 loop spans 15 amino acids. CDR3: CSARVRDYGTDTQYF. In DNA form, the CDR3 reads TGCAGTGCTAGAGTCCGGGACTACGGCACAGATACGCAGTATTTT.

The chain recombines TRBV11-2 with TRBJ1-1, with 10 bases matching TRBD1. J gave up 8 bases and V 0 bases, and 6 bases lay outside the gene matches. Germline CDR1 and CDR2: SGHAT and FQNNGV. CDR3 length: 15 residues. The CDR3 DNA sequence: TGTGCCAGCAGCTTAGATCTAGGGACAGGGGCCGAAGCTTTCTTT. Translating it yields CASSLDLGTGAEAFF. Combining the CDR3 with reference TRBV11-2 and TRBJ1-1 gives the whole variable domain EAGVAQSPRYKIIEKRQSVAFWCNPISGHATLYWYQQILGQGPKLLIQFQNNGVVDDSQLPKDRFSAERLKGVDSTLKIQPAKLEDSAVYLCASSLDLGTGAEAFFGQGTRLTVV.

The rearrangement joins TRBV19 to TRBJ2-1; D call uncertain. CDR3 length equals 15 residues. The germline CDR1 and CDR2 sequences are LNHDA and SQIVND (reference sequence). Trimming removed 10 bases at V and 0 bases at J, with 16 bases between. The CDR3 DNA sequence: TGTGCCACCCGACGAGACGCTCCCTCCTACAATGAGCAGTTCTTC. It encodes CATRRDAPSYNEQFF.

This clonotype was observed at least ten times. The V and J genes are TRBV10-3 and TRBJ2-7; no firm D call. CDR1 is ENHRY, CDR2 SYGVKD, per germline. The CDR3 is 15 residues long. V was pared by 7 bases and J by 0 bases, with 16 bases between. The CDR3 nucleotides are TGTGCCATCAAGAGAGACTTACTGAGCTCCTACGAGCAGTACTTC. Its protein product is CAIKRDLLSSYEQYF.

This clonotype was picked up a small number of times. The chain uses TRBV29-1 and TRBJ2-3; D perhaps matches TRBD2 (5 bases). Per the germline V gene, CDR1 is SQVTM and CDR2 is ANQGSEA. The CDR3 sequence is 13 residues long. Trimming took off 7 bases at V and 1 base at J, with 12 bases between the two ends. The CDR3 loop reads CSGAAGGTDTQYF. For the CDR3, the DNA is TGCAGCGGCGCCGCCGGGGGCACAGATACGCAGTATTTT.

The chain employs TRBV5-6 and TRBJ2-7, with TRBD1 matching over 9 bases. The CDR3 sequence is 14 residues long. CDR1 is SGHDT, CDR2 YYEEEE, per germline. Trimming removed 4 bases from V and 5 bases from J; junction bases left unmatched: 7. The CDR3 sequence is CASSPEDRGNEQYF. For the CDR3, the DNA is TGTGCCAGCAGCCCGGAGGACAGGGGCAACGAGCAGTACTTC.

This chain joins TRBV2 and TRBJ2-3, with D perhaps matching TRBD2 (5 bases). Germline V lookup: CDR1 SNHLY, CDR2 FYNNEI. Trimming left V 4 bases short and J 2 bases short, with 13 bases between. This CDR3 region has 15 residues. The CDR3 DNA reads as TGTGCCAGCAGTGGTGATAGCGACAACACAGATACGCAGTATTTT. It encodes CASSGDSDNTDTQYF.

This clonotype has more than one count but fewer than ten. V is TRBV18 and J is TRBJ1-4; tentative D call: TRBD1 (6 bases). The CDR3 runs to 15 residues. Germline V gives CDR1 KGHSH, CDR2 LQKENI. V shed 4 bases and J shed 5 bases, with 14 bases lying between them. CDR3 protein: CASSRQDKYNEKLFF. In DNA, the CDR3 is TGTGCCAGCTCACGACAGGACAAGTACAATGAAAAACTGTTTTTT.

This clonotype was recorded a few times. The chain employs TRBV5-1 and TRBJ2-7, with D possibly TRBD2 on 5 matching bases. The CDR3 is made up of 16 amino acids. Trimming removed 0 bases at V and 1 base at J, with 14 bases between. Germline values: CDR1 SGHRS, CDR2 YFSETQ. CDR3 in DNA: TGCGCCAGCAGCTTGGCCCTCGGGGTCCCTTCCTACGAGCAGTACTTC. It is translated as CASSLALGVPSYEQYF.

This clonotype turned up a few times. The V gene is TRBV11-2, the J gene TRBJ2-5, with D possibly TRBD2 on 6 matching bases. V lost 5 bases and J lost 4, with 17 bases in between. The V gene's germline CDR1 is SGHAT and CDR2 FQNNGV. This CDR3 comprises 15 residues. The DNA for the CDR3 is TGTGCCAGCAGCCGATCCGGGAGTAGCGGAGAGACCCAGTACTTC. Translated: CASSRSGSSGETQYF.